The T cell receptor (beta chain) described here comes from a study of T cells in Graves' hyperthyroidism and ophthalmopathy. Trimming left V 8 bases short and J 5 bases short, with 13 bases between. Per germline, CDR1 SNHLY and CDR2 FYNNEI. The CDR3 covers 13 residues. The investigators amplified TCR beta CDR3 regions from RNA transcripts. First-round RT-PCR of the TCR CDR3 relied on the HTBI primer set. TCRdb itself ran the multiplex PCR reads through MiXCR, one entry per CDR3 protein. The sample yields about 290,000 distinct CDR3 sequences, roughly 15% seen once. This clonotype was detected ten times or more.

Sequenced sample: blood. The receptor was derived from a woman aged 40 to 50 with Graves' hyperthyroidism. J is TRBJ1-5 and V is TRBV2; D is ambiguous. This chain's CDR3 is CASVYSNDQPQHF. CDR3 sequence (DNA): TGTGCCAGCGTTTACAGCAACGATCAGCCCCAGCATTTT.